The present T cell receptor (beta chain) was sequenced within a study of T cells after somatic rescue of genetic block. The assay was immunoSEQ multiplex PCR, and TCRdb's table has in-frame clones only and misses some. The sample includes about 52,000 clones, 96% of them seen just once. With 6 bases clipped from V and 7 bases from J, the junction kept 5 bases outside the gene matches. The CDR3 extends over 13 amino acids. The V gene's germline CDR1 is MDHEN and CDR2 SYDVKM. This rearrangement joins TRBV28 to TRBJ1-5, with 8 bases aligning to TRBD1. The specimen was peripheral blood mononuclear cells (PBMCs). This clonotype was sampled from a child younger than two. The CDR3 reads CASRRAGGQPQHF. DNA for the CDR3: TGTGCCAGCAGGAGGGCAGGGGGCCAGCCCCAGCATTTT.